This T cell receptor (beta chain) came from a study of blood T cells in healthy people across ages. Study-wide results and limits: More naive CD4+ cells and higher diversity marked long-lived donors relative to aged donors.

A second about 7 to 11 cycle PCR used barcoded and J-beta primers. Tagging of each cDNA molecule was performed by a template-switch adaptor with 12 random nucleotides. TCRdb itself ran the 5' RACE reads through MiXCR, one entry per CDR3 protein. The data hold hundreds of thousands of distinct CDR3 sequences, with around 25% observed a single time. Remarks on this clonotype: The antigen is undetermined.

The CDR3 covers 13 residues. Germline V CDR1 and CDR2: SGHTA, FQGNSA. This same sample was also part of a study on T cells of mothers and their children.

This rearrangement joins TRBV7-2 to TRBJ2-1; D gene uncertain. The J call may be incorrect, as the DNA end agrees better with TRBJ2-7. The sequencing input was blood. This receptor was identified in a boy younger than 18 in good health. The CDR3 region is CASSLEWGNEQYF. DNA of the CDR3: TGTGCCAGCAGCTTAGAGTGGGGAAACGAGCAGTACTTC.